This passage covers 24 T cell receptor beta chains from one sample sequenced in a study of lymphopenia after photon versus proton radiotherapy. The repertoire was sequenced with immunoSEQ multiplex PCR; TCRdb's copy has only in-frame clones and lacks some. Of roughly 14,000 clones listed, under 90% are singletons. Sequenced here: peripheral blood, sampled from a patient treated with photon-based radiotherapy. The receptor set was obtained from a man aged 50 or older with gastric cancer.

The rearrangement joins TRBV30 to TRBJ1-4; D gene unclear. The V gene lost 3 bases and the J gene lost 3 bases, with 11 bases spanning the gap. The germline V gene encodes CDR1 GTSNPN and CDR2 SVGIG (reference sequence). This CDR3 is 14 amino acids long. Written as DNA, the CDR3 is TGTGCCTGGAGGACAAGGAGTCCTAATGAAAAACTGTTTTTT. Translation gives CAWRTRSPNEKLFF.

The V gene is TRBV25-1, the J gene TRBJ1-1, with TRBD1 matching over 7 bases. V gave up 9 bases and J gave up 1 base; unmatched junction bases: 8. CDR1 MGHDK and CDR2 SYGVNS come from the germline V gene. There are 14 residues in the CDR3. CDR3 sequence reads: CASDTGTANTEAFF. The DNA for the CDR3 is TGTGCCAGTGACACCGGGACAGCGAACACTGAAGCTTTCTTT.

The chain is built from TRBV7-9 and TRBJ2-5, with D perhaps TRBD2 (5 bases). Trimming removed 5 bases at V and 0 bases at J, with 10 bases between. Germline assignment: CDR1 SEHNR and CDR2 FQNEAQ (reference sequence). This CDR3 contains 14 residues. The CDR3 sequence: CASSPTRDQETQYF. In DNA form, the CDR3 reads TGTGCCAGCAGCCCCACGCGGGACCAAGAGACCCAGTACTTC.

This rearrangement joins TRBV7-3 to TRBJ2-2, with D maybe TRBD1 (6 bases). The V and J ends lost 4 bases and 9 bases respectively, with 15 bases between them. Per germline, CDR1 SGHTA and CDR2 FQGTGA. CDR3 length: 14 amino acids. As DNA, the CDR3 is TGTGCCAGCAGCTCGAACACAGGGTCCAGGGAGCTGTTTTTT. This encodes CASSSNTGSRELFF.

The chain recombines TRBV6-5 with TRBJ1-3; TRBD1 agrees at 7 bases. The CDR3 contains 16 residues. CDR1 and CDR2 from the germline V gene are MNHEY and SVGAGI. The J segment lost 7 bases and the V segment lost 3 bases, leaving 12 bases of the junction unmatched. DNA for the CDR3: TGTGCCAGCAGTTATGAGCCCCCACAGGGGATGAACACCATATATTTT. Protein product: CASSYEPPQGMNTIYF.

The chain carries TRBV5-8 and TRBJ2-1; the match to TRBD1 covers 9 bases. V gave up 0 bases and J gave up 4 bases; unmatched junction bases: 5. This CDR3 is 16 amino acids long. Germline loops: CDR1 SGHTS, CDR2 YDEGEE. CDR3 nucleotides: TGTGCCAGCAGCTTGGGAGACAGGGGGATTTACAATGAGCAGTTCTTC. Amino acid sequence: CASSLGDRGIYNEQFF.

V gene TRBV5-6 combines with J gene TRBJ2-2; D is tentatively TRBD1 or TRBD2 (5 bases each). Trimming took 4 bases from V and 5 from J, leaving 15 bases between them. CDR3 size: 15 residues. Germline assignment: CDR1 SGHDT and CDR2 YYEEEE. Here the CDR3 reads CASSLPGTATGELFF. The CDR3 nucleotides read TGTGCCAGCAGCCTCCCGGGGACCGCAACCGGGGAGCTGTTTTTT.

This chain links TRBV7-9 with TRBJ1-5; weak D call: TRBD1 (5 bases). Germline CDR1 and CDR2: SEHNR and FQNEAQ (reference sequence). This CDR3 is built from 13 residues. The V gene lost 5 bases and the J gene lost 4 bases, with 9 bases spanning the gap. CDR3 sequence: CASSNQGNQPQHF. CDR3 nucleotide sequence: TGTGCCAGCAGCAATCAGGGAAATCAGCCCCAGCATTTT. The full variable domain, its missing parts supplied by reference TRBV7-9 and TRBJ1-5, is DTGVSQNPRHKITKRGQNVTFRCDPISEHNRLYWYRQTLGQGPEFLTYFQNEAQLEKSRLLSDRFSAERPKGSFSTLEIQRTEQGDSAMYLCASSNQGNQPQHFGDGTRLSIL.

In DNA, the CDR3 is TGTGCCAGCTCAACCCTGGGGCCGAACACTGAAGCTTTCTTT. It encodes CASSTLGPNTEAFF. The genes are TRBV18 and TRBJ1-1; D might be TRBD1 (5 bases). V was pared by 5 bases and J by 1 base, with 11 bases between. Germline V gene lookup returns CDR1 KGHSH and CDR2 LQKENI. The CDR3 runs 14 residues.

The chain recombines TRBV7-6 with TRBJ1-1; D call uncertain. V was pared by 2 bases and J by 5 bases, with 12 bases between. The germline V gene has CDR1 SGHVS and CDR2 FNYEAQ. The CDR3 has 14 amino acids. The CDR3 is CASSLRSGQTEAFF. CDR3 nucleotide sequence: TGTGCCAGCAGCTTAAGGTCAGGTCAAACTGAAGCTTTCTTT.

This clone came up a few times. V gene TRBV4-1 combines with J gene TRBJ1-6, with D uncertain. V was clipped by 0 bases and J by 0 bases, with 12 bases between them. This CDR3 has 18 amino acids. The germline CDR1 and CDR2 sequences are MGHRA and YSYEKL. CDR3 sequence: CASSQDRFEVSYNSPLHF. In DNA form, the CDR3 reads TGCGCCAGCAGCCAAGATAGGTTCGAGGTCTCCTATAATTCACCCCTCCACTTT.

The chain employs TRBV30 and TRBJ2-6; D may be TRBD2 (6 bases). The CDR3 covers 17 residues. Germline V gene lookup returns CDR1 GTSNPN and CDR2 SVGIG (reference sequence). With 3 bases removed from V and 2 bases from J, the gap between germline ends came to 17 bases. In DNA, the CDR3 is TGTGCCTGGAGAATCCCGGGACTCAAGCCTGGGGCCAACGTCCTGACTTTC. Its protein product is CAWRIPGLKPGANVLTF. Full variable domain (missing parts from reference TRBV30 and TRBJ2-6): SQTIHQWPATLVQPVGSPLSLECTVEGTSNPNLYWYRQAAGRGLQLLFYSVGIGQISSEVPQNLSASRPQDRQFILSSKKLLLSDSGFYLCAWRIPGLKPGANVLTFGAGSRLTVL.

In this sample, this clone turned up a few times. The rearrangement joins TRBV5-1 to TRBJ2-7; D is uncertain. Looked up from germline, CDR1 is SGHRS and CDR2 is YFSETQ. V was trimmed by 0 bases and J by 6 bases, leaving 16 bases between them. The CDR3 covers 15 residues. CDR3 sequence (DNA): TGCGCCAGCAGCTTGGGACTGGGTATTTTAAGCGAGCAGTACTTC. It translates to CASSLGLGILSEQYF.

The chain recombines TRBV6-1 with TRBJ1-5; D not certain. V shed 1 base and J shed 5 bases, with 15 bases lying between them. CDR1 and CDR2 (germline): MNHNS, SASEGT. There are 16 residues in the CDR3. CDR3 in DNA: TGTGCCAGCAGTGAAGAAGGCTGGGTTTGGGATCAGCCCCAGCATTTT. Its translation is CASSEEGWVWDQPQHF.

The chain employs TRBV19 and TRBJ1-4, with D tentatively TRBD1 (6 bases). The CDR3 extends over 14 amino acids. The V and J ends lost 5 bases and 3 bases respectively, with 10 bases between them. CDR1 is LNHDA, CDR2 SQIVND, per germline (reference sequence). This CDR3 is CASSFQGPNEKLFF. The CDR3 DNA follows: TGTGCCAGTAGTTTTCAGGGGCCTAATGAAAAACTGTTTTTT.

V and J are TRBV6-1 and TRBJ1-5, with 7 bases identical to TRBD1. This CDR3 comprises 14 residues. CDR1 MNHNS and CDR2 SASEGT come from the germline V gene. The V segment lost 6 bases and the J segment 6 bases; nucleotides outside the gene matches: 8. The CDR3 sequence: CASSEQGLVQPQHF. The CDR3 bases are TGTGCCAGCAGCGAACAGGGGTTGGTTCAGCCCCAGCATTTT.

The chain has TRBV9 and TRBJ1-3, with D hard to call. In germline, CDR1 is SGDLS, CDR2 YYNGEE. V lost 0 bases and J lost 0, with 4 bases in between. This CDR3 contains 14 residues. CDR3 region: CASSVVSSGNTIYF. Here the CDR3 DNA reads TGTGCCAGCAGCGTAGTTAGCTCTGGAAACACCATATATTTT.

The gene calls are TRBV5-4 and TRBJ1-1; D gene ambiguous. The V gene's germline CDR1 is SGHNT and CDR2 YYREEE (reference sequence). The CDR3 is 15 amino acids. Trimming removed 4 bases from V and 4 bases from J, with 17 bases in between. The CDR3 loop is CASSIFSGRATEAFF. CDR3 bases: TGTGCCAGCAGCATCTTCTCGGGGAGGGCCACTGAAGCTTTCTTT. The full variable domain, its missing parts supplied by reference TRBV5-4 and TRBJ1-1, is ETGVTQSPTHLIKTRGQQVTLRCSSQSGHNTVSWYQQALGQGPQFIFQYYREEENGRGNFPPRFSGLQFPNYSSELNVNALELDDSALYLCASSIFSGRATEAFFGQGTRLTVV.

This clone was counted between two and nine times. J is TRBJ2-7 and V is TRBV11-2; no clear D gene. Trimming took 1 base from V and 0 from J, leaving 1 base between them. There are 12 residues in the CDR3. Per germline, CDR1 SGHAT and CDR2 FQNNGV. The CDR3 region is CASSLGSYEQYF. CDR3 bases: TGTGCCAGCAGCTTAGGCTCCTACGAGCAGTACTTC.

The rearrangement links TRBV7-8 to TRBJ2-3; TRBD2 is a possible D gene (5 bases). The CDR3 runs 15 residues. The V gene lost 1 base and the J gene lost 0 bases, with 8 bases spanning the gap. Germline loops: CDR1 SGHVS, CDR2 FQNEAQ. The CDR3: CASSLGRTSTDTQYF. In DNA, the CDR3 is TGTGCCAGCAGCTTAGGACGGACTAGCACAGATACGCAGTATTTT.

CDR3 in DNA: TGTGCCAGCAGGGTTACAAGGGGGGCCTATAATTCACCCCTCCACTTT. It codes for CASRVTRGAYNSPLHF. This chain joins TRBV27 and TRBJ1-6; TRBD1 is a possible D gene (6 bases). The ends were cut back, 6 bases at V and 2 bases at J, with 14 bases in the middle. CDR3 length equals 16 residues. Germline CDR1 and CDR2: MNHEY and SMNVEV (reference sequence).

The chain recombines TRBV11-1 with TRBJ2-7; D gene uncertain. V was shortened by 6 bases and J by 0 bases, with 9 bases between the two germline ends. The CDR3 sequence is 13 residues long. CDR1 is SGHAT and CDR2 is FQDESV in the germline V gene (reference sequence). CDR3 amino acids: CASRGHDSYEQYF. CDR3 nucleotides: TGTGCCAGCAGAGGTCACGACTCCTACGAGCAGTACTTC.

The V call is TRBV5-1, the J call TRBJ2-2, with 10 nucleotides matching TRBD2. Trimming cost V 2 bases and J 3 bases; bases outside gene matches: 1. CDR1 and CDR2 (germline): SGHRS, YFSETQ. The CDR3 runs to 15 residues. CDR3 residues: CASSLGTSDTGELFF. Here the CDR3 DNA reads TGCGCCAGCAGCTTAGGGACTAGCGACACCGGGGAGCTGTTTTTT. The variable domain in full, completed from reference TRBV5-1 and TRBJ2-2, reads KAGVTQTPRYLIKTRGQQVTLSCSPISGHRSVSWYQQTPGQGLQFLFEYFSETQRNKGNFPGRFSGRQFSNSRSEMNVSTLELGDSALYLCASSLGTSDTGELFFGEGSRLTVL.

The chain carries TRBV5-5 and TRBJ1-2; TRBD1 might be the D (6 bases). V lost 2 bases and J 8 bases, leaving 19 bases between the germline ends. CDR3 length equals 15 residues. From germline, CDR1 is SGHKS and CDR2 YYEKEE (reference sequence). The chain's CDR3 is CASSFSGGQGEGYTF. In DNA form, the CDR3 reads TGTGCCAGCAGCTTCTCTGGGGGCCAAGGTGAAGGCTACACCTTC.